The present TCR beta chain was sequenced within a study of OX40 agonist ivuxolimab in advanced cancers. Study-level findings and limits: Blood T cells, both CD4+ and CD8+, expanded clonally by week 6 at 0.1 to 3.0 mg/kg.

Samples of blood were obtained at baseline, on cycle 4 day 1, and on cycle 7 day 1. TCRdb's copy holds only in-frame clones and misses some; the assay was immunoSEQ multiplex PCR. Seen here are about 96,000 clones, 80% to 95% observed once, and the top ten hold 1.5% to 2%. The CDR3 has 12 amino acids. Germline V gene sequence: CDR1 GTSNPN, CDR2 SVGIG (reference sequence). Trimming removed 1 base from V and 3 bases from J, with 5 bases in between. With respect to this clone: What it recognizes is unknown.

The sample consisted of CD4+ or CD8+ T cells sorted from blood, taken in a trial of the OX40 agonist ivuxolimab. The receptor was isolated from an adult with an advanced solid tumor such as melanoma, head and neck, liver or kidney cancer. This chain connects TRBV30 to TRBJ2-3; D might be TRBD2 (5 bases). CDR3 nucleotide sequence: TGTGCCTGGAGTGCGGGAACAGATACGCAGTATTTT. It yields the protein CAWSAGTDTQYF.